The TCR beta chain described here comes from a study of T cells in Graves' hyperthyroidism and ophthalmopathy (dated by TCRdb to between 2019 and 2020). Study-level background: Peripheral blood was sampled at the time of initial diagnosis, prior to any treatment. To identify TCR V-J signatures that set the groups apart, the researchers used a discovery cohort of 100 patients, made up of 40 to 45 with Graves' ophthalmopathy and some 58 with stable Graves' hyperthyroidism. The 95 to 100 discovery patients were randomly divided into training and test sets at a 7:3 ratio. After blood sampling, hyperthyroidism patients were treated with methimazole at a starting dose of 30 mg daily, and ophthalmopathy patients were treated with high-dose intravenous methylprednisolone. Thyroid tissue and blood T-cell repertoires from roughly six Graves' hyperthyroidism patients were also compared in the study. An independent validation cohort of under 20 hyperthyroidism patients and about 15 patients who later progressed to ophthalmopathy tested prospective prediction of ophthalmopathy. TCR Vbeta CDR3 sequencing of roughly 140 peripheral blood samples (fewer than 45 ophthalmopathy, 75 or so hyperthyroidism and about 17 progressor patients) is reported in the paper.

Beyond this particular receptor, the publication reports: Most expanded thyroid clonotypes (frequency above 0.001) were also found in blood, which suggests that blood repertoires may mirror thyroid immune responses. Ophthalmopathy was separated from stable hyperthyroidism by a 13 V-J signature model, with approximately 85% sensitivity and about 84% specificity obtained in cross-validation and 80%/75% obtained in testing. No statistical method was used to fix the sample size in advance, and group allocation was not hidden from the investigators. During validation, the model predicted progression to ophthalmopathy a median of around 7 months ahead of onset, with approximately 71% sensitivity and about 75% specificity.

A patient counted as having stable Graves' hyperthyroidism if no progression to ophthalmopathy occurred over 18 months of follow-up. The hyperthyroidism patients were between 18 and 65 years old and newly diagnosed, with a disease duration of less than 2 months. Patients with uncontrolled infections, other autoimmune diseases, pregnancy or lactation were excluded. Clinical symptoms, serum thyroxine and TRAb, thyroid ultrasound, and orbital computed tomography formed the basis for the diagnoses. Ficoll-Paque density gradient centrifugation was used to isolate PBMCs from about 9.4 ml of fresh peripheral blood. Total RNA was extracted using Trizol reagent, and RNA quality was assessed on an Agilent 2100 Bioanalyzer. Amplification of TCR beta CDR3 regions was carried out from RNA transcripts. A first-round RT-PCR of the TCR CDR3 used the HTBI primer set with the Qiagen OneStep RT-PCR kit. A second multiplex PCR round built the libraries, followed by size selection and purification. The libraries were sequenced on an Illumina HiSeq2000 using paired-end 100 bp reads. The paper's data handling went like this. SOAPnuke was used to process the raw data, removing reads that contained adapters or uncalled bases, had a mean Phred below 15, or lacked an exact match to the constant primer or identifier. High-quality paired reads were merged with COPE v1.2.5, and unique nucleotide sequences were defined as clonotypes. Clonotypes were aligned to IMGT TRBV, TRBD and TRBJ reference segments using MiTCR v1.1. Analysis was restricted to V-J combinations with a frequency above 0.0001, which covered roughly 99% of repertoires. A TCS score was defined as the ratio between F50 (clonal expansion) and ExV (chaos), using BLOSUM62-based TCRdist between CDR3 peptides within each V-J. Welch's t-statistics and random forest reduced 450 to 600 V-J features to roughly 13, which were used in a naive Bayes classifier (R e1071). The public sequencing data were trimmed at Q25 with fastp and processed into clonotypes with MiXCR by TCRdb, which kept only in-frame beta chains. Each CDR3 protein appears once, grouped with its most common genes and DNA. The V and J calls, along with clone size, are taken from TCRdb and not from the paper's own processing. The sample contains around 500,000 distinct CDR3 sequences, around 15% of them found a single time. The ten largest clones represent around 17% of the sample.

Points on this clonotype: It has no known antigen specificity. Just one base apart from a much larger clone, this may be a read error.

V was cut back by 3 bases and J by 0 bases, leaving a gap of 9 bases between them. CDR1 SGHKS and CDR2 YYEKEE were looked up in the germline V gene (reference sequence). Its CDR3 holds 14 amino acids, cysteine through phenylalanine. Just the 42-base CDR3 DNA is kept, in frame starting at base 1. The receptor was isolated from a woman younger than 30 with Graves' hyperthyroidism. Sequenced: blood. This sequence uses TRBV5-5 and TRBJ1-1; too little of a D gene remains to name it. The CDR3 in this case is CASSSTTLNTEAFF. The DNA reads as follows: TGTGCCAGCAGCTCTACGACACTGAACACTGAAGCTTTCTTT.